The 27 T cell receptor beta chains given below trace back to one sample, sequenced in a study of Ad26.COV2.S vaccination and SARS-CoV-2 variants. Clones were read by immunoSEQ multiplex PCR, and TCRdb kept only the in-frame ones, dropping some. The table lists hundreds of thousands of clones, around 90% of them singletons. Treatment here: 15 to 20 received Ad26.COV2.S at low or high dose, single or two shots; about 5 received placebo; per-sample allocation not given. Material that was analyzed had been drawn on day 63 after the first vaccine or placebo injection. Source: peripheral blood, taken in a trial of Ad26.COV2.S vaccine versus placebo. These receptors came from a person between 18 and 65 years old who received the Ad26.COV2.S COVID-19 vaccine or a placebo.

CDR3 in DNA: TGTGCCACCAGTGATAGTACAGGCCCCCTCGCTAACGAGCAGTACTTC. It encodes CATSDSTGPLANEQYF. V and J are TRBV24-1 and TRBJ2-7; D might be TRBD1 (5 bases). From germline, CDR1 is KGHDR and CDR2 SFDVKD. The germline V and J ends were trimmed by 3 bases and 5 bases, with 19 bases remaining between them. The CDR3 extends over 16 amino acids.

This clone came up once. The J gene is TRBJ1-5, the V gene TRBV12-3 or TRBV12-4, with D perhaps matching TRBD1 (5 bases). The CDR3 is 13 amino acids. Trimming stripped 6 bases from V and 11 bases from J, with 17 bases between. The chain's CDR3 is CASRVTGRGSQHF. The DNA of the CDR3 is TGTGCCAGCAGAGTTACAGGTAGGGGATCCCAGCATTTT.

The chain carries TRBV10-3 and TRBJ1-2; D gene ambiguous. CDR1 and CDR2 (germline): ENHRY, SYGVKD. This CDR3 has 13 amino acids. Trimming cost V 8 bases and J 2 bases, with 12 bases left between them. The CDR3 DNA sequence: TGTGCCATCTCTCCAGGTCGCAACTATGGCTACACCTTC. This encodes CAISPGRNYGYTF.

CDR3 DNA: TGTGCCAGTGCCTCCGGGACAACTTACAATGAGCAGTTCTTC. This sequence encodes CASASGTTYNEQFF. The chain has TRBV19 and TRBJ2-1; possible D gene TRBD1, 6 bases. Germline CDR1 is LNHDA and CDR2 is SQIVND (reference sequence). The V gene lost 8 bases and the J gene lost 4 bases, with 15 bases spanning the gap. The CDR3 loop spans 14 amino acids.

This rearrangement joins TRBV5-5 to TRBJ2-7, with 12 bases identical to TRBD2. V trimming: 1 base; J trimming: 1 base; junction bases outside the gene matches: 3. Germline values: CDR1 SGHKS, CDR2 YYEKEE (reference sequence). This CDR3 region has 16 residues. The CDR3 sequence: CASSLIGLAGSYEQYF. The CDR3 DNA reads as TGTGCCAGCAGCTTGATCGGACTAGCGGGGTCCTACGAGCAGTACTTC.

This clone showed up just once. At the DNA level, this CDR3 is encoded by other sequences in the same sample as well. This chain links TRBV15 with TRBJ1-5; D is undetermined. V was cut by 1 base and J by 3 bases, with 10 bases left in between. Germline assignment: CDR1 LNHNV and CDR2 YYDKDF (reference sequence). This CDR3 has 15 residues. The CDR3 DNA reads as TGTGCCACCAGCAGAGGTGGCAGTAACAATCAGCCCCAGCATTTT. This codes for CATSRGGSNNQPQHF.

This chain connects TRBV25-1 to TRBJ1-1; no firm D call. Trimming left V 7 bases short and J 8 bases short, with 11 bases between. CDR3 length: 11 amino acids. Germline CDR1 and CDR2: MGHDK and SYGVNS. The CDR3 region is CASTGRVEAFF. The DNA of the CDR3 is TGTGCCAGCACCGGGAGGGTCGAAGCTTTCTTT.

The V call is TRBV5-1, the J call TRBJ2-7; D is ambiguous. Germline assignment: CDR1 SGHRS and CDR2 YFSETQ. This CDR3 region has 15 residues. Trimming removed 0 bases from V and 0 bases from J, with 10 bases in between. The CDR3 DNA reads TGCGCCAGCAGCTTGGCCCTGTCAGGCTCCTACGAGCAGTACTTC. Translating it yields CASSLALSGSYEQYF.

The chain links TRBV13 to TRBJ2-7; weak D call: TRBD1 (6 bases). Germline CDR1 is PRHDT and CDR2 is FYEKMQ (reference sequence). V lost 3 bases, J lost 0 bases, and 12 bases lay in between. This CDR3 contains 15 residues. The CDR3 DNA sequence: TGTGCCAGCAGCTTCGGGACACAGGGCTCCTACGAGCAGTACTTC. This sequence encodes CASSFGTQGSYEQYF.

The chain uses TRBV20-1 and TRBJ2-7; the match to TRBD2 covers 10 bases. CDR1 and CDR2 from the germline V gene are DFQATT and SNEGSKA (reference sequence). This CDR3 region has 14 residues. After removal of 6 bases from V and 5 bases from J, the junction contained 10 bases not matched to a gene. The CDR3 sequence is CSASSGGPVNEQYF. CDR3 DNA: TGCAGTGCGAGTAGCGGGGGGCCGGTCAACGAGCAGTACTTC.

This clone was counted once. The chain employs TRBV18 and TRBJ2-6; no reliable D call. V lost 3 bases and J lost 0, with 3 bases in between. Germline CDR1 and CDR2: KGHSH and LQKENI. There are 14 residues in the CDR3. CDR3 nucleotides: TGTGCCAGCTCACCTTACTCTGGGGCCAACGTCCTGACTTTC. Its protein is CASSPYSGANVLTF.

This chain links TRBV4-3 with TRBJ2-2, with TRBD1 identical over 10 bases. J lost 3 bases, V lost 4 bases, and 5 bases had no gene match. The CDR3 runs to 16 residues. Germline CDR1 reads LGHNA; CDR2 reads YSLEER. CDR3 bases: TGCGCCAGCAGCCCCCCGACAGGGGGCCACACCGGGGAGCTGTTTTTT. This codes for CASSPPTGGHTGELFF.

For the CDR3, the DNA is TGTGCCAGCAGTTATTCAGAAGGCAATCAGCCCCAGCATTTT. Translation: CASSYSEGNQPQHF. The J gene is TRBJ1-5, the V gene TRBV6-6; unclear D gene. From germline, CDR1 is MNHNY and CDR2 SVGAGI (reference sequence). The CDR3 extends over 14 amino acids. Trimming took 3 bases from V and 2 from J, leaving 8 bases between them.

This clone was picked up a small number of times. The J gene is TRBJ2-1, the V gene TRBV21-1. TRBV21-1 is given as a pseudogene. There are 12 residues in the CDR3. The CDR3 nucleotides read TGTGCCAGCACCAGCAGCACAAATGAGCAGTTCTTC. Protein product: CASTSSTNEQFF.

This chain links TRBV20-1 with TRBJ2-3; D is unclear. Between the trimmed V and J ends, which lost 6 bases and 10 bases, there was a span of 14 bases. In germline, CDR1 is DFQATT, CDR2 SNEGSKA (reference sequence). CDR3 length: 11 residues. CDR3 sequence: CSAPAPHAQYF. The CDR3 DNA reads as TGCAGTGCCCCAGCTCCCCACGCGCAGTATTTT.

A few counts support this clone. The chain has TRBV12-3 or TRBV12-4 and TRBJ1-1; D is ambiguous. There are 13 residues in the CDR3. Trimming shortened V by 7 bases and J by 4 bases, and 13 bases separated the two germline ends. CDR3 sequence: CASTPDLGTEAFF. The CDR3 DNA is TGTGCCAGCACCCCGGACCTGGGCACTGAAGCTTTCTTT.

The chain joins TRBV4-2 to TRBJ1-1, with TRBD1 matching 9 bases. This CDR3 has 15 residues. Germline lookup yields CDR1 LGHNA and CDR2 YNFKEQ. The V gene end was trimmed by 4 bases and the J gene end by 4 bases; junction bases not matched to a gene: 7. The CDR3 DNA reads TGTGCCAGCAGCCGGATGGGACAGGGCGCCACTGAAGCTTTCTTT. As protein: CASSRMGQGATEAFF.

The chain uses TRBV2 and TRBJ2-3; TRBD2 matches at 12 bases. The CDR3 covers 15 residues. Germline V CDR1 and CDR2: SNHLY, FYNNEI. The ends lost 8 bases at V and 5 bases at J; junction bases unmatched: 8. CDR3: CASVLAGGPGDTQYF. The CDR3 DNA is TGTGCCAGCGTCCTAGCGGGAGGGCCAGGAGATACGCAGTATTTT.

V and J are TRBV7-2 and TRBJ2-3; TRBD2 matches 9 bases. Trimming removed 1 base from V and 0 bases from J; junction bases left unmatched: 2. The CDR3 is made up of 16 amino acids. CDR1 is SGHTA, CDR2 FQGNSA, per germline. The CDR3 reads CASSLDAGGSTDTQYF. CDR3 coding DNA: TGTGCCAGCAGCTTAGATGCGGGGGGGAGCACAGATACGCAGTATTTT. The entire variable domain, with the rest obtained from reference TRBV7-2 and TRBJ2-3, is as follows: GAGVSQSPSNKVTEKGKDVELRCDPISGHTALYWYRQSLGQGLEFLIYFQGNSAPDKSGLPSDRFSAERTGGSVSTLTIQRTQQEDSAVYLCASSLDAGGSTDTQYFGPGTRLTVL.

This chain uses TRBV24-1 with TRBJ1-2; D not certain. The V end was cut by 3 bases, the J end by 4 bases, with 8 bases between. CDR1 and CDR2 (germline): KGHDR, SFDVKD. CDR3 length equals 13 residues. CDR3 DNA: TGTGCCACCAGTGATGGGGAACTCTATGGCTACACCTTC. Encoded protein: CATSDGELYGYTF.

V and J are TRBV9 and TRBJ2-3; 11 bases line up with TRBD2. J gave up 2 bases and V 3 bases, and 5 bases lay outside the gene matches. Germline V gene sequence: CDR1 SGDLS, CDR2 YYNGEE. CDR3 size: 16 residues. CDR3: CASSAVAGGYTDTQYF. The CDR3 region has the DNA TGTGCCAGCAGCGCCGTAGCGGGGGGGTACACAGATACGCAGTATTTT.

Here the CDR3 DNA reads TGCGCCAGCAGCTTGAATGTGGTTCCCACAGATACGCAGTATTTT. Translated: CASSLNVVPTDTQYF. The rearrangement joins TRBV5-1 to TRBJ2-3; D is undetermined. The CDR3 runs 15 residues. Trimming took off 1 base at V and 2 bases at J, with 11 bases between the two ends. CDR1 and CDR2 from the germline V gene are SGHRS and YFSETQ.

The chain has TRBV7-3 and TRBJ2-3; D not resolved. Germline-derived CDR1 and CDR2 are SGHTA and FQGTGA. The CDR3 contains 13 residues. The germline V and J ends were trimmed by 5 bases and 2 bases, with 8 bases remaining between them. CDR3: CASSTDHTDTQYF. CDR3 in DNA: TGTGCCAGCAGCACGGACCACACAGATACGCAGTATTTT.

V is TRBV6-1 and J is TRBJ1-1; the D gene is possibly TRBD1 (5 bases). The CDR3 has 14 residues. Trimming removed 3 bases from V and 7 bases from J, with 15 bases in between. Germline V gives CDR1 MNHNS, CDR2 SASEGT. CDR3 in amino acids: CASSEGPGVYEAFF. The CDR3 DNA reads TGTGCCAGCAGTGAGGGTCCGGGGGTTTATGAAGCTTTCTTT.

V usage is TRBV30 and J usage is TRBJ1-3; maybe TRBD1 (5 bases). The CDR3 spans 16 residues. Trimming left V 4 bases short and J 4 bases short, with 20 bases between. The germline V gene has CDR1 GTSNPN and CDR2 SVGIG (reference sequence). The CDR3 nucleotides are TGTGCCTGGACCCTCGGATATGGGGGGGGAGGAAACACCATATATTTT. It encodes CAWTLGYGGGGNTIYF.

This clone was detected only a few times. CDR3 region: CASSFLVSTYEQYF. CDR3 sequence (DNA): TGTGCCAGCAGTTTTCTGGTCAGTACCTACGAGCAGTACTTC. The chain recombines TRBV27 with TRBJ2-7, with D unresolved. CDR1 MNHEY and CDR2 SMNVEV come from the germline V gene (reference sequence). The V gene lost 3 bases and the J gene lost 2 bases, with 11 bases spanning the gap. The CDR3 is 14 amino acids.

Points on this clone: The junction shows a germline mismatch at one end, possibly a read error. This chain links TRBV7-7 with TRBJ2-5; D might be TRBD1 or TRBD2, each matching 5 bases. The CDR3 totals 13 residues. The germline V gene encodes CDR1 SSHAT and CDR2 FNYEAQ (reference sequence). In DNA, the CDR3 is TGTGCTAGCAGCTCACGGGGCGAAGAGACCCAGTACTTC. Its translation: CASSSRGEETQYF. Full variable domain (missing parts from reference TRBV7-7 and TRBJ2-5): GAGVSQSPRYKVTKRGQDVTLRCDPISSHATLYWYQQALGQGPEFLTYFNYEAQPDKSGLPSDRFSAERPEGSISTLTIQRTEQRDSAMYRCASSSRGEETQYFGPGTRLLVL.